This TCR beta chain derives from a study of T cells in Graves' hyperthyroidism and ophthalmopathy. Overall study findings and caveats: Blood shared most expanded thyroid clonotypes above 0.001.

Amplification of TCR beta CDR3 regions was performed using RNA transcripts as template. A first-round RT-PCR of the TCR CDR3 used the HTBI primer set. TCRdb re-called the multiplex PCR reads through MiXCR, storing one row per CDR3 protein. The table has about 580,000 distinct CDR3 sequences, about 43% seen once. As regards this clonotype: What it recognizes is unknown.

For Graves' hyperthyroidism to be stable, ophthalmopathy could not progress within 18 months. CDR3 length equals 17 residues. The V gene's germline CDR1 is SGHAT and CDR2 FQNNGV. V shed 6 bases, J shed 8 bases, and the junction held 16 bases outside the gene matches. Input material: peripheral blood or thyroid tissue (not recorded which). The V gene is TRBV11-2, the J gene TRBJ1-4; 9 bases map to TRBD1. The receptor was derived from a young woman with Graves' hyperthyroidism. The CDR3 spells CASSSPHSGTGNEKLFF. For the CDR3, the DNA is TGTGCCAGCAGTTCGCCCCACTCCGGGACAGGGAACGAAAAACTGTTTTTT. Based on the CDR3 plus reference TRBV11-2 and TRBJ1-4, the full variable domain is EAGVAQSPRYKIIEKRQSVAFWCNPISGHATLYWYQQILGQGPKLLIQFQNNGVVDDSQLPKDRFSAERLKGVDSTLKIQPAKLEDSAVYLCASSSPHSGTGNEKLFFGSGTQLSVL.